These 25 T cell receptor beta chains came from one sample sequenced in a study of blood T cell repertoires in COVID-19. Generated by immunoSEQ multiplex PCR, the TCRdb table keeps only in-frame clones and is missing some. The sample lists approximately 500,000 clones; 70% to 90% were seen once. Sequenced input: peripheral blood. These receptors came from a woman between 45 and 65 years old with COVID-19, enrolled during active disease.

The V gene is TRBV24-1, the J gene TRBJ2-2, with D perhaps TRBD1 (6 bases). V lost 6 bases, J lost 0 bases, and 10 bases lay in between. This CDR3 region has 15 residues. Germline assignment: CDR1 KGHDR and CDR2 SFDVKD. Here the CDR3 DNA reads TGTGCCACCAGTTCGACAGGAACGAACACCGGGGAGCTGTTTTTT. Protein sequence: CATSSTGTNTGELFF.

CDR3 in amino acids: CASTGGGYNEQFF. DNA for the CDR3: TGTGCCAGCACGGGGGGGGGCTACAATGAGCAGTTCTTC. The chain has TRBV19 and TRBJ2-1, with 8 bases aligning to TRBD2. The germline CDR1 and CDR2 sequences are LNHDA and SQIVND (reference sequence). With 9 bases clipped from V and 3 bases from J, the junction kept 4 bases outside the gene matches. The CDR3 has 13 amino acids.

The chain links TRBV10-1 to TRBJ2-7; D is perhaps TRBD1 (5 bases). Looked up from germline, CDR1 is WNHNN and CDR2 is SYGVQD (reference sequence). The CDR3 length is 14 residues. Trimming cost V 4 bases and J 3 bases, with 13 bases left between them. DNA of the CDR3: TGCGCCAGCAGTGCGACAGATACCTTCTACGAGCAGTACTTC. Its protein product is CASSATDTFYEQYF.

CDR3 sequence (DNA): TGCGCCAGCAGCTTGGAAGGGGTCCACGAGCAGTACTTC. Protein: CASSLEGVHEQYF. This chain uses TRBV5-1 with TRBJ2-7, with a possible D match to TRBD1 (5 bases). The CDR3 has 13 amino acids. The V end lost 0 bases, the J end lost 5 bases, and 9 bases lay between the germline ends. The germline gives CDR1 SGHRS, CDR2 YFSETQ.

The chain is built from TRBV3-1 (or the pseudogene TRBV3-2) and TRBJ1-4, with D possibly matching TRBD1 (5 bases). V lost 4 bases and J lost 12, with 9 bases in between. CDR1 is LGHDT, CDR2 YNNKEL, per germline (reference sequence). CDR3 length equals 11 residues. In DNA, the CDR3 is TGTGCCAGCAGCCGAGGAGGGGAACTGTTTTTT. It specifies CASSRGGELFF.

The rearrangement joins TRBV19 to TRBJ2-3; D is unresolved. There are 18 residues in the CDR3. Germline V gene data show CDR1 as LNHDA and CDR2 as SQIVND (reference sequence). V lost 0 bases, J lost 2 bases, and 18 bases lay in between. The CDR3 nucleotides read TGTGCCAGTAGTATAGATCCCCGATCTCAAGCGTACACAGATACGCAGTATTTT. Translated: CASSIDPRSQAYTDTQYF. Looking up the rest from reference TRBV19 and TRBJ2-3 gives the full variable domain: DGGITQSPKYLFRKEGQNVTLSCEQNLNHDAMYWYRQDPGQGLRLIYYSQIVNDFQKGDIAEGYSVSREKKESFPLTVTSAQKNPTAFYLCASSIDPRSQAYTDTQYFGPGTRLTVL.

The sample holds a few counts of this clone. This chain links TRBV2 with TRBJ1-2; possible D gene TRBD1, 5 bases. The ends were cut back, 3 bases at V and 8 bases at J, with 10 bases in the middle. In germline, CDR1 is SNHLY, CDR2 FYNNEI. CDR3 length equals 12 residues. The CDR3 spells CASSEEGRGYTF. CDR3 bases: TGTGCCAGCAGTGAGGAGGGGCGCGGCTACACCTTC.

The V gene is TRBV5-4, the J gene TRBJ1-6, with 8 bases fitting TRBD1. This CDR3 is 14 amino acids long. V shed 5 bases, J shed 9 bases, and the junction held 7 bases outside the gene matches. Germline CDR1 and CDR2: SGHNT and YYREEE (reference sequence). In nucleotides, the CDR3 is TGTGCCAGCAGATCAGGACAGGGAACTTCACCCCTCCACTTT. The encoded protein is CASRSGQGTSPLHF.

The V gene is TRBV5-4, the J gene TRBJ1-1; D unresolved. CDR3 length: 13 amino acids. Trimming removed 1 base from V and 4 bases from J, with 8 bases in between. From germline, CDR1 is SGHNT and CDR2 YYREEE (reference sequence). The CDR3 protein is CASSLNFPTEAFF. In DNA, the CDR3 is TGTGCCAGCAGCTTGAACTTCCCCACTGAAGCTTTCTTT.

The chain employs TRBV4-1 and TRBJ2-5, with unresolved D. Germline assignment: CDR1 MGHRA and CDR2 YSYEKL. CDR3 size: 17 residues. V was trimmed by 3 bases and J by 5 bases, leaving 22 bases between them. The CDR3 is CASSQGRPIRPRETQYF. The CDR3 nucleotides read TGCGCCAGCAGCCAGGGCAGGCCAATACGACCAAGGGAGACCCAGTACTTC.

V is TRBV28 and J is TRBJ2-2; possibly TRBD1 for D (5 bases). Germline CDR1 MDHEN, CDR2 SYDVKM. The CDR3 extends over 16 amino acids. V was cut by 6 bases and J by 0 bases, with 14 bases left in between. The CDR3 protein is CASRPGANTNTGELFF. In DNA, the CDR3 is TGTGCCAGCAGACCTGGGGCGAATACGAACACCGGGGAGCTGTTTTTT.

Worth noting for this clone: The sample contains more than one DNA sequence encoding this CDR3. The gene calls are TRBV5-1 and TRBJ1-1; perhaps TRBD1 as D (5 bases). Germline CDR1 SGHRS, CDR2 YFSETQ. The CDR3 covers 12 residues. Trimming stripped 5 bases from V and 4 bases from J, with 9 bases between. The chain's CDR3 is CASSSGATEAFF. The CDR3 coding sequence is TGCGCCAGCAGTTCTGGGGCCACTGAAGCTTTCTTT.

This chain joins TRBV14 and TRBJ2-3, with a tentative D call TRBD1 (7 bases). This CDR3 spans 15 amino acids. V lost 0 bases to trimming and J lost 5 bases, with 12 bases between them. The germline V gene has CDR1 SGHDN and CDR2 FVKESK. CDR3 nucleotide sequence: TGTGCCAGCAGCCAAGATGCAGGGGGGCTAGATACGCAGTATTTT. It encodes CASSQDAGGLDTQYF.

The chain joins TRBV5-6 to TRBJ2-7; 10 positions agree with TRBD1. The junction had 7 bases not matched to a gene; V was cut back by 4 bases and J by 6 bases. Germline V gene sequence: CDR1 SGHDT, CDR2 YYEEEE. The CDR3 is 14 residues long. CDR3 sequence reads: CASSLPGQGFEQYF. The DNA for the CDR3 is TGTGCCAGCAGCCTCCCGGGACAGGGGTTCGAGCAGTACTTC.

The V call is TRBV2, the J call TRBJ1-4; D might be TRBD1 (5 bases). This CDR3 region has 13 residues. CDR1 is SNHLY and CDR2 is FYNNEI in the germline V gene. Trimming left V 11 bases short and J 0 bases short, with 10 bases between. This CDR3 is CAGGVATNEKLFF. CDR3 DNA sequence: TGTGCCGGGGGGGTAGCAACTAATGAAAAACTGTTTTTT.

The chain carries TRBV30 and TRBJ2-5; TRBD2 matches 7 bases. Per the germline V gene, CDR1 is GTSNPN and CDR2 is SVGIG (reference sequence). The junction had 3 bases not matched to a gene; V was cut back by 1 base and J by 4 bases. This CDR3 contains 13 residues. The DNA of the CDR3 is TGTGCCTGGAGTGGGGGGGGTAGAGAGACCCAGTACTTC. It yields the protein CAWSGGGRETQYF.

The chain couples TRBV29-1 to TRBJ1-2, with D perhaps TRBD1 (5 bases). This CDR3 is 13 amino acids long. V dropped 4 bases and J dropped 3 bases, with 12 bases sitting between them. CDR1 SQVTM and CDR2 ANQGSEA come from the germline V gene. This CDR3 is CSVVRGGDYGYTF. CDR3 bases: TGCAGCGTTGTTAGGGGAGGAGACTATGGCTACACCTTC.

The chain links TRBV28 to TRBJ2-7; D is perhaps TRBD2 (5 bases). The CDR3 spans 13 residues. CDR1 and CDR2 (germline): MDHEN, SYDVKM. Trimming stripped 3 bases from V and 7 bases from J, with 13 bases between. CDR3 region: CASSFSPTGEQYF. The CDR3 nucleotides are TGTGCCAGCAGTTTCAGCCCCACGGGGGAGCAGTACTTC.

The chain carries TRBV5-4 and TRBJ1-1; tentatively, D is TRBD1 (6 bases). V lost 4 bases and J 6 bases, leaving 19 bases between the germline ends. Germline V gene sequence: CDR1 SGHNT, CDR2 YYREEE (reference sequence). The CDR3 sequence is 15 residues long. Here the CDR3 reads CASSPRGGAAAEAFF. The CDR3 nucleotides are TGTGCCAGCAGCCCGAGGGGGGGCGCGGCCGCTGAAGCTTTCTTT.

The count of this clone is one. This chain uses TRBV28 with TRBJ2-1; no reliable D call. Looked up from germline, CDR1 is MDHEN and CDR2 is SYDVKM. V lost 7 bases to trimming and J lost 2 bases, with 15 bases between them. The CDR3 is made up of 15 amino acids. The CDR3 nucleotides are TGTGCCAGCACGGTCCAAGTAGTTACCTACAATGAGCAGTTCTTC. It translates to CASTVQVVTYNEQFF.

The gene calls are TRBV30 and TRBJ2-7; tentative D call: TRBD1 (5 bases). CDR1 GTSNPN and CDR2 SVGIG come from the germline V gene (reference sequence). V was shortened by 4 bases and J by 3 bases, with 13 bases between the two germline ends. The CDR3 has 13 amino acids. CDR3 nucleotides: TGTGCCTGGATAAAGGGGTTTCGCTACGAGCAGTACTTC. This encodes CAWIKGFRYEQYF. Full variable domain (outside the CDR3, taken from reference TRBV30 and TRBJ2-7): SQTIHQWPATLVQPVGSPLSLECTVEGTSNPNLYWYRQAAGRGLQLLFYSVGIGQISSEVPQNLSASRPQDRQFILSSKKLLLSDSGFYLCAWIKGFRYEQYFGPGTRLTVT.

The J gene is TRBJ1-2, the V gene TRBV6-1, with D unresolved. V was pared by 1 base and J by 4 bases, with 7 bases between. Germline CDR1 is MNHNS and CDR2 is SASEGT. The CDR3 totals 13 residues. CDR3 sequence reads: CASSEGSLYGYTF. The DNA of the CDR3 is TGTGCCAGCAGTGAAGGAAGCCTCTATGGCTACACCTTC.

Here the CDR3 reads CASSLEGGVRGQPQHF. CDR3 nucleotides: TGTGCCAGCAGCTTAGAAGGTGGAGTCCGGGGTCAGCCCCAGCATTTT. The chain combines TRBV11-2 with TRBJ1-5; no reliable D call. This CDR3 is 16 amino acids long. Germline V gene sequence: CDR1 SGHAT, CDR2 FQNNGV. V lost 0 bases, J lost 6 bases, and 15 bases lay in between.

The chain uses TRBV10-3 and TRBJ1-4; D unclear. The germline V gene encodes CDR1 ENHRY and CDR2 SYGVKD. CDR3 length: 12 residues. Deletions cut 4 bases from V and 8 bases from J, with 8 bases between. CDR3 protein: CAISGTGEKLFF. CDR3 coding DNA: TGTGCCATCAGTGGGACGGGAGAAAAACTGTTTTTT.

The chain joins TRBV19 to TRBJ1-1; D unresolved. Trimming took off 3 bases at V and 0 bases at J, with 8 bases between the two ends. Germline V gives CDR1 LNHDA, CDR2 SQIVND (reference sequence). The CDR3 extends over 14 amino acids. The CDR3 DNA follows: TGTGCCAGTAGTATTTACTCGATGAACACTGAAGCTTTCTTT. Encoded protein: CASSIYSMNTEAFF.